Below are 29 T cell receptor beta chains sequenced from a single sample in a study of beta chain features in type 1 diabetes. Their antigen targets remain unknown. The whole isolated RNA underwent reverse transcription, so sequencing captured expressed TCRB transcripts. Produced via immunoSEQ multiplex PCR; TCRdb's table is partial and in-frame only. The sample includes 680,000 or so clones, roughly 13% of them seen just once. Whole-study results and caveats: Shorter TCRB CDR3s, moderately but significantly so, were found in Type 1 diabetes patients in all four CD4+ subsets.

The source material was naive CD4+ T cells from blood. Source of these receptors: a man younger than 35 with type 1 diabetes.

This clone was seen only a few times. The chain links TRBV6-5 to TRBJ2-2; TRBD2 aligns across 7 bases. Germline V lookup: CDR1 MNHEY, CDR2 SVGAGI. V dropped 2 bases and J dropped 6; count of bases not matched to a gene: 3. CDR3 length equals 14 residues. The DNA of the CDR3 is TGTGCCAGCAGTTACCGAGGACTAGCCGGGGAGCTGTTTTTT. Encoded protein: CASSYRGLAGELFF.

This chain links TRBV5-6 with TRBJ1-2, with D unclear. Per the germline V gene, CDR1 is SGHDT and CDR2 is YYEEEE. The CDR3 is 11 residues long. Trimming removed 0 bases from V and 5 bases from J, with 2 bases in between. Here the CDR3 DNA reads TGTGCCAGCAGCTTGGGGTATGGCTACACCTTC. Translated: CASSLGYGYTF.

The V gene is TRBV4-2, the J gene TRBJ2-5; 8 bases match TRBD1. The CDR3 consists of 15 residues. Germline trimming cut 4 bases from V and 5 bases from J; bases unmatched to any gene: 9. Germline V lookup: CDR1 LGHNA, CDR2 YNFKEQ. CDR3 in DNA: TGTGCCAGCAGCCCCCTGACAGGGGTCGAGGAGACCCAGTACTTC. The encoded protein is CASSPLTGVEETQYF.

The rearrangement joins TRBV6-5 to TRBJ2-3, with 7 nucleotides matching TRBD2. CDR3 length equals 14 residues. Per the germline V gene, CDR1 is MNHEY and CDR2 is SVGAGI. J was trimmed by 2 bases and V by 7 bases; bases with no gene match: 6. This CDR3 is CASTGRRDTDTQYF. The DNA for the CDR3 is TGTGCCAGCACCGGGAGGCGGGACACAGATACGCAGTATTTT.

This clone has just a few counts. V gene TRBV9 combines with J gene TRBJ2-2, with TRBD1 matching 7 bases. V lost 1 base and J lost 1; bases outside the gene matches: 4. CDR1 is SGDLS, CDR2 YYNGEE, per germline. This CDR3 spans 16 amino acids. CDR3 coding DNA: TGTGCCAGCAGCGTAACTGGACAGGAGAACACCGGGGAGCTGTTTTTT. Its translation is CASSVTGQENTGELFF.

This chain joins TRBV18 and TRBJ2-7; 8 bases are shared with TRBD1. Germline V lookup: CDR1 KGHSH, CDR2 LQKENI. This CDR3 is 15 amino acids long. The trim removed 3 bases at V and 2 bases at J, leaving 6 bases unmatched. CDR3 nucleotides: TGTGCCAGCTCACCTCGCGGGACAGGCCCCTACGAGCAGTACTTC. Its protein is CASSPRGTGPYEQYF.

The chain couples TRBV30 to TRBJ2-5; 9 positions match TRBD1. The CDR3 is 15 amino acids. With V trimmed by 0 bases and J by 6 bases, 8 bases remained unmatched. Germline loops: CDR1 GTSNPN, CDR2 SVGIG (reference sequence). Here the CDR3 reads CAWSVRGTGRKTQYF. Written as DNA, the CDR3 is TGTGCCTGGAGTGTACGCGGGACAGGGAGGAAGACCCAGTACTTC. The complete variable domain, with remaining parts taken from reference TRBV30 and TRBJ2-5, reads SQTIHQWPATLVQPVGSPLSLECTVEGTSNPNLYWYRQAAGRGLQLLFYSVGIGQISSEVPQNLSASRPQDRQFILSSKKLLLSDSGFYLCAWSVRGTGRKTQYFGPGTRLLVL.

There are a few counts of this clone. V and J are TRBV11-2 and TRBJ1-2; D remains ambiguous. With 0 bases removed from V and 3 bases from J, the gap between germline ends came to 11 bases. Germline V lookup: CDR1 SGHAT, CDR2 FQNNGV. There are 15 residues in the CDR3. DNA of the CDR3: TGTGCCAGCAGCTTAGAGTGGCAGGAGCACTATGGCTACACCTTC. It is translated as CASSLEWQEHYGYTF.

This clone was observed a handful of times. Other DNA variants within this sample encode the same CDR3. The chain has TRBV6-6 and TRBJ2-5, with D unresolved. The CDR3 length is 12 residues. Per germline, CDR1 MNHNY and CDR2 SVGAGI (reference sequence). The V gene lost 0 bases and the J gene lost 4 bases, with 3 bases spanning the gap. Here the CDR3 DNA reads TGTGCCAGCAGTTACTCAGGAGAGACCCAGTACTTC. The encoded protein is CASSYSGETQYF.

The rearrangement links TRBV7-9 to TRBJ1-4; perhaps TRBD1 as D (6 bases). In germline, CDR1 is SEHNR, CDR2 FQNEAQ (reference sequence). Trimming stripped 7 bases from V and 8 bases from J, with 17 bases between. This CDR3 has 14 residues. CDR3 loop: CASTTTLGQEKLFF. The CDR3 coding sequence is TGTGCCAGCACCACTACACTCGGACAGGAAAAACTGTTTTTT. The variable domain in full, completed from reference TRBV7-9 and TRBJ1-4, reads DTGVSQNPRHKITKRGQNVTFRCDPISEHNRLYWYRQTLGQGPEFLTYFQNEAQLEKSRLLSDRFSAERPKGSFSTLEIQRTEQGDSAMYLCASTTTLGQEKLFFGSGTQLSVL.

The sample holds a few counts of this clone. This chain uses TRBV29-1 with TRBJ1-4; 7 bases align to TRBD1. Per germline, CDR1 SQVTM and CDR2 ANQGSEA. This CDR3 has 13 residues. Trimming at V came to 4 bases and at J to 4 bases, leaving 3 bases not matched to a gene. The CDR3 coding sequence is TGCAGCGTTGGGGACAGCGATAATGAAAAACTGTTTTTT. Amino acids: CSVGDSDNEKLFF.

The V call is TRBV18, the J call TRBJ2-5; no definite D call. Germline V CDR1 and CDR2: KGHSH, LQKENI. The CDR3 is made up of 13 amino acids. V was clipped by 1 base and J by 0 bases, with 3 bases between them. CDR3 amino acids: CASSPQDQETQYF. CDR3 nucleotide sequence: TGTGCCAGCTCACCACAGGACCAAGAGACCCAGTACTTC.

The V call is TRBV4-1, the J call TRBJ1-2; 7 bases match TRBD1. The germline V gene encodes CDR1 MGHRA and CDR2 YSYEKL. The CDR3 is 16 amino acids. With 0 bases clipped from V and 0 bases from J, the junction kept 4 bases outside the gene matches. In DNA, the CDR3 is TGCGCCAGCAGCCAAGATACAGGGGTTTCTAACTATGGCTACACCTTC. This codes for CASSQDTGVSNYGYTF.

V gene TRBV1 combines with J gene TRBJ1-6. TRBV1 corresponds to a pseudogene. The length of the CDR3 is 18 residues. The CDR3 here is CTSSQVGRHPSYNSPLHF. CDR3 sequence (DNA): TGCACCAGCAGCCAAGTTGGTCGCCACCCCTCCTATAATTCACCCCTCCACTTT.

This clone was seen at least ten times. The V gene is TRBV14, the J gene TRBJ2-6; D unclear. Trimming took 1 base from V and 0 from J, leaving 4 bases between them. The germline CDR1 and CDR2 sequences are SGHDN and FVKESK. This CDR3 spans 15 amino acids. As DNA, the CDR3 is TGTGCCAGCAGCCAAGGACCCTCTGGGGCCAACGTCCTGACTTTC. Its protein is CASSQGPSGANVLTF.

The chain couples TRBV29-1 to TRBJ1-2; D not resolved. V lost 7 bases to trimming and J lost 3 bases, with 9 bases between them. CDR1 is SQVTM, CDR2 ANQGSEA, per germline. The length of the CDR3 is 11 residues. In DNA, the CDR3 is TGCAGCGCCGGTGTTGACTATGGCTACACCTTC. This sequence encodes CSAGVDYGYTF. Complete variable domain (other parts from reference TRBV29-1 and TRBJ1-2): SAVISQKPSRDICQRGTSLTIQCQVDSQVTMMFWYRQQPGQSLTLIATANQGSEATYESGFVIDKFPISRPNLTFSTLTVSNMSPEDSSIYLCSAGVDYGYTFGSGTRLTVV.

The DNA of the CDR3 is TGTGCCACCACCCCGGACCGGGACCCCTTCTACGAGCAGTACTTC. Translated: CATTPDRDPFYEQYF. The chain has TRBV15 and TRBJ2-5, with D possibly called TRBD1 or TRBD2 (5 bases each). The J call may be wrong; the DNA end is better matched by TRBJ2-7. Germline CDR1 LNHNV, CDR2 YYDKDF (reference sequence). The CDR3 is made up of 15 amino acids.

The V call is TRBV5-1, the J call TRBJ2-3; 7 bases map to TRBD1. V shed 5 bases, J shed 4 bases, and the junction held 7 bases outside the gene matches. CDR1 and CDR2 (germline): SGHRS, YFSETQ. The CDR3 consists of 14 residues. Here the CDR3 DNA reads TGCGCCAGCAGTAAAGGGGGCGCCGCAGATACGCAGTATTTT. The encoded protein is CASSKGGAADTQYF.

This clone was found a few times. V and J are TRBV5-4 and TRBJ1-3, with D hard to call. CDR3 length equals 12 residues. Germline V lookup: CDR1 SGHNT, CDR2 YYREEE (reference sequence). Trimming pared 4 bases from V and 3 bases from J, leaving 5 bases between. The CDR3 bases are TGTGCCAGCAGCCCCGGTGGAAACACCATATATTTT. As protein: CASSPGGNTIYF. The variable domain in full, completed from reference TRBV5-4 and TRBJ1-3, reads ETGVTQSPTHLIKTRGQQVTLRCSSQSGHNTVSWYQQALGQGPQFIFQYYREEENGRGNFPPRFSGLQFPNYSSELNVNALELDDSALYLCASSPGGNTIYFGEGSWLTVV.

This clone was found a few times. The chain recombines TRBV5-4 with TRBJ2-5; no clear D. V gave up 1 base and J gave up 5 bases, with 6 bases separating them. Per germline, CDR1 SGHNT and CDR2 YYREEE (reference sequence). This CDR3 region has 12 residues. CDR3 bases: TGTGCCAGCAGCTTGAACGAGGAGACCCAGTACTTC. It codes for CASSLNEETQYF. Supplemented by reference TRBV5-4 and TRBJ2-5, the full variable domain reads ETGVTQSPTHLIKTRGQQVTLRCSSQSGHNTVSWYQQALGQGPQFIFQYYREEENGRGNFPPRFSGLQFPNYSSELNVNALELDDSALYLCASSLNEETQYFGPGTRLLVL.

This clone was picked up a small number of times. This chain joins TRBV30 and TRBJ1-4, with a weak D call TRBD1 (5 bases). From germline, CDR1 is GTSNPN and CDR2 SVGIG (reference sequence). The V and J ends lost 2 bases and 4 bases respectively, with 17 bases between them. The CDR3 contains 16 residues. The CDR3 DNA follows: TGTGCCTGGAGTTCCCCGGGACCGGGACTTAATGAAAAACTGTTTTTT. Translated: CAWSSPGPGLNEKLFF. The whole variable domain, filled in from reference TRBV30 and TRBJ1-4, reads SQTIHQWPATLVQPVGSPLSLECTVEGTSNPNLYWYRQAAGRGLQLLFYSVGIGQISSEVPQNLSASRPQDRQFILSSKKLLLSDSGFYLCAWSSPGPGLNEKLFFGSGTQLSVL.

The chain combines TRBV11-2 with TRBJ2-5; 7 bases are shared with TRBD1. Germline CDR1 and CDR2: SGHAT and FQNNGV. The J segment lost 5 bases and the V segment lost 6 bases, leaving 15 bases of the junction unmatched. The length of the CDR3 is 16 residues. CDR3 sequence reads: CASSYFTTGDRETQYF. The CDR3, as DNA: TGTGCCAGCAGTTACTTCACCACAGGGGATCGGGAGACCCAGTACTTC.

The chain employs TRBV18 and TRBJ1-2; D ambiguous. V was cut by 2 bases and J by 8 bases, with 15 bases left in between. Looked up from germline, CDR1 is KGHSH and CDR2 is LQKENI. This CDR3 has 14 residues. The CDR3, as DNA: TGTGCCAGCTCACCAGAGGAGTCCCGTGGAGGCTACACCTTC. As protein: CASSPEESRGGYTF.

The chain carries TRBV6-6 and TRBJ2-7; D may match TRBD1 or TRBD2 (5 bases each). Germline values: CDR1 MNHNY, CDR2 SVGAGI (reference sequence). V was cut by 6 bases and J by 3 bases, with 21 bases left in between. The CDR3 runs to 16 residues. The CDR3 coding sequence is TGTGCCAGCAGCGATCTGGGACGGAATAATCTCTACGAGCAGTACTTC. Protein: CASSDLGRNNLYEQYF.

This clone has a handful of counts. The chain has TRBV25-1 and TRBJ2-2; 9 bases fit TRBD2. The CDR3 is 13 amino acids. CDR1 and CDR2 (germline): MGHDK, SYGVNS. V shed 6 bases and J 6 bases; nucleotides not matched to a gene: 2. The CDR3 sequence is CASRTSGAGELFF. The CDR3 nucleotides are TGTGCCAGCAGGACTAGCGGAGCCGGGGAGCTGTTTTTT.

In DNA form, the CDR3 reads TGTGCCAGCAGCCCAGTGGGCCCACCCACAGATACGCAGTATTTT. Translating it yields CASSPVGPPTDTQYF. The rearrangement uses TRBV7-6 and TRBJ2-3; no clear D. Trimming removed 5 bases from V and 2 bases from J, with 14 bases in between. The CDR3 loop spans 15 amino acids. CDR1 is SGHVS, CDR2 FNYEAQ, per germline.

This chain links TRBV21-1 with TRBJ2-7. TRBV21-1 is a known pseudogene. The CDR3 contains 15 residues. In nucleotides, the CDR3 is TGTGCCAGCAGCAAAAGGACCCTTGGAGACTACGAGCAGTACTTC. This gives the protein CASSKRTLGDYEQYF.

J is TRBJ1-6 and V is TRBV2; 7 nucleotides line up with TRBD1. Germline trimming cut 3 bases from V and 5 bases from J; bases unmatched to any gene: 4. Germline CDR1 is SNHLY and CDR2 is FYNNEI. This CDR3 contains 15 residues. CDR3 in amino acids: CASSERQGNNSPLHF. CDR3 nucleotides: TGTGCCAGCAGTGAGCGACAGGGCAATAATTCACCCCTCCACTTT.

The gene calls are TRBV10-3 and TRBJ1-5; no clear D. The CDR3 has 10 amino acids. Per the germline V gene, CDR1 is ENHRY and CDR2 is SYGVKD. The germline V and J ends were trimmed by 11 bases and 11 bases, with 13 bases remaining between them. The CDR3 DNA is TGTGCCCCCTCCCCCGGGTCCCAGCATTTT. As protein: CAPSPGSQHF.